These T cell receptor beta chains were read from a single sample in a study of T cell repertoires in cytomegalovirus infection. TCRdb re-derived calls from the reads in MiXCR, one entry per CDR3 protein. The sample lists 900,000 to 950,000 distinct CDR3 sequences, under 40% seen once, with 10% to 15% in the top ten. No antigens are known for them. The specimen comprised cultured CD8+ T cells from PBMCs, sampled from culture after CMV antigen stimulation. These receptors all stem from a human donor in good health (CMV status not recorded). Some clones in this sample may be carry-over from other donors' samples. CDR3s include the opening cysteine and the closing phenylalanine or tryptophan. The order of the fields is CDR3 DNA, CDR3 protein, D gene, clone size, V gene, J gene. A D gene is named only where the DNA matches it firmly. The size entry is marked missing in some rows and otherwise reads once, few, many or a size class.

cdr3_nt: TGTGCCAGCAGCTTACGGGGGACAGGCTATAATGAAAAACTGTTTTTT; cdr3_aa: CASSLRGTGYNEKLFF; d_call: TRBD1; clone_size: few; v_call: TRBV7-9; j_call: TRBJ1-4
cdr3_nt: TGTGCCAGCTCACCCCGGGACAGGGTAACAGATACGCAGTATTTT; cdr3_aa: CASSPRDRVTDTQYF; d_call: TRBD1; clone_size: many; v_call: TRBV18; j_call: TRBJ2-3
cdr3_nt: TGTGCCAGCAGTGCCATGGGACGAGCTGAAGCTTTCTTT; cdr3_aa: CASSAMGRAEAFF; d_call: .; clone_size: few; v_call: TRBV25-1; j_call: TRBJ1-1
cdr3_nt: TGTGCCAGTATGGAGAGGGGTCATGAGCAGTTCTTC; cdr3_aa: CASMERGHEQFF; d_call: .; clone_size: .; v_call: TRBV19; j_call: TRBJ2-1
cdr3_nt: TGTGCCAGCAGCTATCGGATATTTGACTACAATGAGCAGTTCTTC; cdr3_aa: CASSYRIFDYNEQFF; d_call: .; clone_size: many; v_call: TRBV7-2; j_call: TRBJ2-1
cdr3_nt: TGTGCCAGCATGGACCGTCGGAAAAATTCACCCCTCCACTTT; cdr3_aa: CASMDRRKNSPLHF; d_call: .; clone_size: .; v_call: TRBV27; j_call: TRBJ1-6
cdr3_nt: TGTGCCAGTAGTATTGTTACGCGCGGTGAAAACACTGAAGCTTTCTTT; cdr3_aa: CASSIVTRGENTEAFF; d_call: .; clone_size: .; v_call: TRBV19; j_call: TRBJ1-1
cdr3_nt: TGTGCCAGCAGTAAGGACCCTACATCCCACTATAATTCACCCCTCCACTTT; cdr3_aa: CASSKDPTSHYNSPLHF; d_call: .; clone_size: many; v_call: TRBV7-2; j_call: TRBJ1-6
cdr3_nt: TGTGCCAGCAGTTTTGAGGGGATTGGCAATCAGCCCCAGCATTTT; cdr3_aa: CASSFEGIGNQPQHF; d_call: .; clone_size: few; v_call: TRBV12-3/TRBV12-4; j_call: TRBJ1-5
cdr3_nt: TGTGCCAGCAGTCCCGGGGGGACAAGCAATACGCAGTATTTT; cdr3_aa: CASSPGGTSNTQYF; d_call: .; clone_size: .; v_call: TRBV27; j_call: TRBJ2-3
cdr3_nt: TGTGCCAGCAGTTTTTCCAGTGGATATGGCTACACCTTC; cdr3_aa: CASSFSSGYGYTF; d_call: .; clone_size: .; v_call: TRBV12-3/TRBV12-4; j_call: TRBJ1-2
cdr3_nt: TGTGCCAGCAGTGAAGCGCTTCTAGCGAGAAACACCGGGGAGCTGTTTTTT; cdr3_aa: CASSEALLARNTGELFF; d_call: .; clone_size: many; v_call: TRBV2; j_call: TRBJ2-2
cdr3_nt: TGTGCCAGTATAGAGGGAAGTGGCGGCTACACCTTC; cdr3_aa: CASIEGSGGYTF; d_call: .; clone_size: .; v_call: TRBV19; j_call: TRBJ1-2